These 27 T cell receptor beta chains share one sample of origin, sequenced in a study of T-cell memory formation after mild COVID-19. TCRdb recomputed calls from the 5' RACE reads with MiXCR, one row per CDR3 protein. The table includes almost 550,000 distinct CDR3 sequences, 20% detected once. Material: PBMCs or a T cell subset sorted from them (not recorded which). Every receptor here comes from an adult woman who had mild COVID-19 (a few samples of this study predate the infection). Cell type and time point are not known.

This clonotype was detected a few times. The chain recombines TRBV7-6 with TRBJ2-7, with D possibly matching TRBD2 (5 bases). Trimming cost V 2 bases and J 4 bases, with 9 bases left between them. Looked up from germline, CDR1 is SGHVS and CDR2 is FNYEAQ. This CDR3 has 13 amino acids. The CDR3 sequence: CASSLNGLYEQYF. The CDR3 DNA reads TGTGCCAGCAGCTTAAACGGACTTTACGAGCAGTACTTC.

This clonotype is a singleton in its sample. V gene TRBV12-3 or TRBV12-4 combines with J gene TRBJ2-4, with D uncertain. The CDR3 is 11 residues long. V was cut by 2 bases and J by 9 bases, with 5 bases left in between. CDR3: CASSLSSIQYF. The CDR3 DNA follows: TGTGCCAGCAGTTTATCAAGCATTCAGTACTTC.

In this sample, this clonotype turned up a few times. The chain recombines TRBV29-1 with TRBJ2-1; 7 bases agree with TRBD2. Looked up from germline, CDR1 is SQVTM and CDR2 is ANQGSEA. V lost 4 bases, J lost 6 bases, and 9 bases stayed unmatched. This CDR3 is built from 14 residues. The CDR3 DNA reads as TGCAGCGTTGGCCTAGCGGAGGGCGGCAATGAGCAGTTCTTC. Translating it yields CSVGLAEGGNEQFF.

This clonotype has more than one count but fewer than ten. This chain links TRBV29-1 with TRBJ2-7, with TRBD1 matching over 11 bases. Germline trimming cut 6 bases from V and 0 bases from J; bases unmatched to any gene: 4. This CDR3 region has 14 residues. The germline V gene has CDR1 SQVTM and CDR2 ANQGSEA. The CDR3 nucleotides are TGCAGCGTCCTGGGACAGGGGGACTCCTACGAGCAGTACTTC. Its protein is CSVLGQGDSYEQYF.

The rearrangement uses TRBV6-6 and TRBJ1-2, with 10 positions matching TRBD1. The germline CDR1 and CDR2 sequences are MNHNY and SVGAGI (reference sequence). The ends lost 0 bases at V and 4 bases at J; junction bases unmatched: 8. The CDR3 has 17 residues. The CDR3 nucleotides are TGTGCCAGCAGTTACTCGGGTGGGGACAGGGGTACCTATGGCTACACCTTC. Translating gives CASSYSGGDRGTYGYTF.

The chain has TRBV7-8 and TRBJ2-5; D remains unclear. V was trimmed by 6 bases and J by 5 bases, leaving 13 bases between them. Germline V gene lookup returns CDR1 SGHVS and CDR2 FQNEAQ. This CDR3 is 13 amino acids long. The DNA for the CDR3 is TGTGCCAGCAGTCCCGCATCGTGGGAGACCCAGTACTTC. Translated: CASSPASWETQYF.

This clonotype was detected a few times. V is TRBV7-9 and J is TRBJ2-7, with D possibly called TRBD1 or TRBD2 (6 bases each). Trimming took off 5 bases at V and 5 bases at J, with 16 bases between the two ends. The CDR3 is made up of 14 amino acids. The germline CDR1 and CDR2 sequences are SEHNR and FQNEAQ (reference sequence). The CDR3 is CASSAALGGHEQYF. DNA for the CDR3: TGTGCCAGCAGCGCCGCCCTCGGGGGCCACGAGCAGTACTTC.

This chain connects TRBV6-6 to TRBJ2-7; D gene uncertain. The CDR3 is made up of 14 amino acids. Per the germline V gene, CDR1 is MNHNY and CDR2 is SVGAGI (reference sequence). Between the trimmed V and J ends, which lost 5 bases and 2 bases, there was a span of 13 bases. CDR3 loop: CASSRRLEAYEQYF. The CDR3 DNA reads as TGTGCCAGCAGTCGTCGGTTAGAGGCCTACGAGCAGTACTTC.

This clonotype was counted between two and nine times. The chain combines TRBV7-9 with TRBJ1-1; D gene uncertain. Germline lookup yields CDR1 SEHNR and CDR2 FQNEAQ (reference sequence). V shed 5 bases and J shed 6 bases, with 13 bases lying between them. The CDR3 spans 13 residues. CDR3 sequence reads: CASSTPGMSEAFF. The CDR3 region has the DNA TGTGCCAGCAGCACACCCGGGATGTCTGAAGCTTTCTTT.

Only a few counts were recorded for this clonotype. The chain couples TRBV7-6 to TRBJ1-3; no clear D. The V end lost 1 base, the J end lost 2 bases, and 9 bases lay between the germline ends. Germline lookup yields CDR1 SGHVS and CDR2 FNYEAQ. The CDR3 spans 15 residues. The CDR3 nucleotides read TGTGCCAGCAGCTTAGACTGGACGGCTGGAAACACCATATATTTT. It codes for CASSLDWTAGNTIYF.

This sequence joins TRBV2 and TRBJ2-2; 7 bases line up with TRBD1. Germline-derived CDR1 and CDR2 are SNHLY and FYNNEI. The ends lost 6 bases at V and 8 bases at J; junction bases unmatched: 9. CDR3 length: 14 amino acids. The DNA for the CDR3 is TGTGCCAGCAGCGGAGAGGGACAGTGGGGGGAGCTGTTTTTT. Translated: CASSGEGQWGELFF. Looking up the rest from reference TRBV2 and TRBJ2-2 gives the full variable domain: EPEVTQTPSHQVTQMGQEVILRCVPISNHLYFYWYRQILGQKVEFLVSFYNNEISEKSEIFDDQFSVERPDGSNFTLKIRSTKLEDSAMYFCASSGEGQWGELFFGEGSRLTVL.

This clonotype was counted a few times. The CDR3 loop is CSARDPGTAEETQYF. In DNA form, the CDR3 reads TGCAGTGCTAGAGATCCCGGGACAGCAGAAGAGACCCAGTACTTC. V usage is TRBV20-1 and J usage is TRBJ2-5; 7 bases align to TRBD1. In germline, CDR1 is DFQATT, CDR2 SNEGSKA (reference sequence). J gave up 3 bases and V 0 bases, and 7 bases lay outside the gene matches. The CDR3 is made up of 15 amino acids.

The genes are TRBV12-3 or TRBV12-4 and TRBJ1-1; 8 bases align to TRBD1. Trimming took 6 bases from V and 6 from J; bases not matched to a gene: 12. CDR3 length: 15 amino acids. This CDR3 reads CASSPPGQGSAEAFF. CDR3 bases: TGTGCCAGCAGCCCCCCAGGACAGGGTAGCGCTGAAGCTTTCTTT.

CDR3 nucleotides: TGCGCCAGCAGCATCGGGACAGGGGTAGACTATGGCTACACCTTC. This gives the protein CASSIGTGVDYGYTF. The chain couples TRBV5-1 to TRBJ1-2; TRBD1 agrees at 10 bases. J was trimmed by 3 bases and V by 4 bases; bases with no gene match: 6. Germline CDR1 SGHRS, CDR2 YFSETQ. The CDR3 covers 15 residues.

Only a few counts were recorded for this clonotype. The chain links TRBV20-1 to TRBJ2-1; D gene uncertain. V shed 6 bases and J shed 6 bases, with 18 bases lying between them. Germline-derived CDR1 and CDR2 are DFQATT and SNEGSKA (reference sequence). The CDR3 sequence is 14 residues long. The CDR3 coding sequence is TGCAGTGCCAGACCGGGCCTGAAGACCAATGAGCAGTTCTTC. It encodes CSARPGLKTNEQFF.

V and J are TRBV12-3 or TRBV12-4 and TRBJ1-2; 7 nucleotides line up with TRBD1. This CDR3 region has 17 residues. V was pared by 6 bases and J by 5 bases, with 18 bases of the junction left unmatched. CDR3 protein: CASSGGTEHPRLYGYTF. CDR3 DNA: TGTGCCAGCAGCGGCGGGACAGAGCACCCCCGGCTATATGGCTACACCTTC.

This clonotype was found a few times. The genes are TRBV7-6 and TRBJ2-3, with no clear D. Trimming pared 5 bases from V and 3 bases from J, leaving 9 bases between. CDR1 and CDR2 (germline): SGHVS, FNYEAQ. This CDR3 has 13 residues. This CDR3 reads CASSTDLTDTQYF. The CDR3, as DNA: TGTGCCAGCAGCACGGACCTGACAGATACGCAGTATTTT. Looking up the rest from reference TRBV7-6 and TRBJ2-3 gives the full variable domain: GAGVSQSPRYKVTKRGQDVALRCDPISGHVSLYWYRQALGQGPEFLTYFNYEAQQDKSGLPNDRFSAERPEGSISTLTIQRTEQRDSAMYRCASSTDLTDTQYFGPGTRLTVL.

This clonotype was recorded a few times. The J gene is TRBJ2-2, the V gene TRBV30; D is tentatively TRBD1 or TRBD2 (5 bases each). The CDR3 extends over 15 amino acids. Trimming removed 0 bases from V and 4 bases from J, with 12 bases in between. Looked up from germline, CDR1 is GTSNPN and CDR2 is SVGIG (reference sequence). The CDR3, as DNA: TGTGCCTGGAGTGTACGACAGACTATCACCGGGGAGCTGTTTTTT. Amino acids: CAWSVRQTITGELFF.

In this sample, this clonotype turned up a few times. The chain combines TRBV5-1 with TRBJ2-3; TRBD1 matches at 10 bases. With V trimmed by 0 bases and J by 4 bases, 2 bases remained unmatched. This CDR3 region has 15 residues. CDR1 and CDR2 from the germline V gene are SGHRS and YFSETQ. CDR3 nucleotides: TGCGCCAGCAGCTTGGTAGGACAGGGGGCAGATACGCAGTATTTT. Translation gives CASSLVGQGADTQYF. The whole variable domain, remainder taken from reference TRBV5-1 and TRBJ2-3, is KAGVTQTPRYLIKTRGQQVTLSCSPISGHRSVSWYQQTPGQGLQFLFEYFSETQRNKGNFPGRFSGRQFSNSRSEMNVSTLELGDSALYLCASSLVGQGADTQYFGPGTRLTVL.

This chain joins TRBV6-1 and TRBJ1-1; D may be TRBD1 (5 bases). Germline loops: CDR1 MNHNS, CDR2 SASEGT. V was cut by 4 bases and J by 4 bases, with 10 bases left in between. The CDR3 is 13 amino acids. CDR3 coding DNA: TGTGCCAGCAGTGCCGGAAGGGGCACTGAAGCTTTCTTT. Translation: CASSAGRGTEAFF.

This clonotype was counted many times. The chain combines TRBV20-1 with TRBJ2-7; 7 bases are a match to TRBD2. V shed 4 bases and J 3 bases; nucleotides not matched to a gene: 9. Germline V lookup: CDR1 DFQATT, CDR2 SNEGSKA (reference sequence). There are 14 residues in the CDR3. CDR3 DNA: TGCAGTGCTACTGACCCGGGACTACACTACGAGCAGTACTTC. Translating it yields CSATDPGLHYEQYF.

The chain joins TRBV12-3 or TRBV12-4 to TRBJ1-3, with D possibly TRBD1 on 5 matching bases. This CDR3 comprises 17 residues. V dropped 7 bases and J dropped 0 bases, with 19 bases sitting between them. For the CDR3, the DNA is TGTGCCAGCACCAAAGACCAACAGGCCTACTCTGGAAACACCATATATTTT. Translation gives CASTKDQQAYSGNTIYF.

This clonotype was counted once. One end of the junction is discordant with germline, which a read error may explain. This chain joins TRBV5-1 and TRBJ2-6, with D perhaps matching TRBD1 (5 bases). CDR1 SGHRS and CDR2 YFSETQ come from the germline V gene. There are 16 residues in the CDR3. The CDR3 loop reads CASSLGQFSGANVLTF. In DNA form, the CDR3 reads TGCGCCAGCAGCTTGGGACAGTTCTCTGGTGCCAACGTCCTGACTTTC.

The chain employs TRBV29-1 and TRBJ1-1, with D unresolved. The germline V gene has CDR1 SQVTM and CDR2 ANQGSEA. The CDR3 length is 15 residues. V was cut by 7 bases and J by 0 bases, with 18 bases left in between. CDR3 region: CSASPRALLNTEAFF. The CDR3 DNA reads TGCAGCGCCAGCCCCCGCGCGCTCCTGAACACTGAAGCTTTCTTT.

The chain uses TRBV20-1 and TRBJ2-3, with a tentative D call TRBD2 (5 bases). The V end was cut by 1 base, the J end by 4 bases, with 18 bases between. Germline V gene sequence: CDR1 DFQATT, CDR2 SNEGSKA (reference sequence). This CDR3 region has 16 residues. The CDR3 reads CSARVVGGSRPDTQYF. The CDR3 DNA is TGCAGTGCTAGAGTGGTAGGTGGGAGCCGCCCAGATACGCAGTATTTT.

The chain links TRBV2 to TRBJ2-5; the D is unclear. This CDR3 spans 14 amino acids. V was shortened by 4 bases and J by 5 bases, with 14 bases between the two germline ends. Germline CDR1 SNHLY, CDR2 FYNNEI. CDR3: CASSARPPAETQYF. CDR3 in DNA: TGTGCCAGCAGTGCCCGACCGCCGGCGGAGACCCAGTACTTC.

Many counts were recorded for this clonotype. The chain links TRBV6-2 or TRBV6-3 to TRBJ2-3; 8 bases align to TRBD1. Germline-derived CDR1 and CDR2 are MNHEY and SVGEGT. The CDR3 consists of 14 residues. V was clipped by 2 bases and J by 4 bases; unmatched bases: 2. CDR3: CASSYGQGADTQYF. The DNA of the CDR3 is TGTGCCAGCAGTTACGGACAGGGTGCAGATACGCAGTATTTT.